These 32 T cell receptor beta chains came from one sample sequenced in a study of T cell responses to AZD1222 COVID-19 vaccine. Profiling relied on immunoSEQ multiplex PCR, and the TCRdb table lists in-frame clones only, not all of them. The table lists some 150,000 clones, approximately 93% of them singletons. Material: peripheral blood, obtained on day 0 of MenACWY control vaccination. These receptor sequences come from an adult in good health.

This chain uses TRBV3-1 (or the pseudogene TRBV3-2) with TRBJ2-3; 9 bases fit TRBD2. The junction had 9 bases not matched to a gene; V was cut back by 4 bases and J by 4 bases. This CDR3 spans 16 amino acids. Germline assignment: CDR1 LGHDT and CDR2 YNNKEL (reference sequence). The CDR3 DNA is TGTGCCAGCAGCCCCTCTTTAGCGGGGGTTGCAGATACGCAGTATTTT. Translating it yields CASSPSLAGVADTQYF.

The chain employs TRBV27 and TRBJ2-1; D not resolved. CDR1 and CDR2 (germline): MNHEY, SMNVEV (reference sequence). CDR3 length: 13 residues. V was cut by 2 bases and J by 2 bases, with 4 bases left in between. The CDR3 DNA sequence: TGTGCCAGCAGTTTACCCCCCTACAATGAGCAGTTCTTC. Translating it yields CASSLPPYNEQFF.

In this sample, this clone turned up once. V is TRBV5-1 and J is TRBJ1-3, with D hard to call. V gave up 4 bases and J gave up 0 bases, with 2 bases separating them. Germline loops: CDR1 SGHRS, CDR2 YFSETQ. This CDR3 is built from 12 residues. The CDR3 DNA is TGCGCCAGCAGCCTCTCTGGAAACACCATATATTTT. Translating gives CASSLSGNTIYF.

The CDR3 nucleotides are TGTGCCAGCAGTTGGGGCGGTTCGAACACCGGGGAGCTGTTTTTT. Translating it yields CASSWGGSNTGELFF. V usage is TRBV6-2 or TRBV6-3 and J usage is TRBJ2-2, with D possibly being TRBD1 (5 bases). Trimming shortened V by 4 bases and J by 0 bases, and 9 bases separated the two germline ends. The CDR3 contains 15 residues. The germline V gene has CDR1 MNHEY and CDR2 SVGEGT.

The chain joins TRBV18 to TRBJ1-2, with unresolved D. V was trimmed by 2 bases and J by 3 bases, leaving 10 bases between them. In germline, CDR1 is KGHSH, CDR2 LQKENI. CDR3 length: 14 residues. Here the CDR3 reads CASSPGRTDYGYTF. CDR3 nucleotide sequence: TGTGCCAGCTCACCAGGCAGGACTGACTATGGCTACACCTTC.

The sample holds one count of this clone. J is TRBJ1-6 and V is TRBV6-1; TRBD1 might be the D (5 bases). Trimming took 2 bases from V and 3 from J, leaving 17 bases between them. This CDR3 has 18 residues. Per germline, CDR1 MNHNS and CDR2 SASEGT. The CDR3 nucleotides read TGTGCCAGCAGTGAAATGGTCCCGTCGGGGGACTATAATTCACCCCTCCACTTT. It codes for CASSEMVPSGDYNSPLHF.

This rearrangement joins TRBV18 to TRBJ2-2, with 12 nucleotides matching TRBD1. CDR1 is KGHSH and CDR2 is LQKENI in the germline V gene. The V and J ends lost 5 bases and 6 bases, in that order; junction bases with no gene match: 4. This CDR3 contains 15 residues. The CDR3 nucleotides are TGTGCCAGCTCAGAGGGACAGGGGGCCGCCGGGGAGCTGTTTTTT. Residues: CASSEGQGAAGELFF.

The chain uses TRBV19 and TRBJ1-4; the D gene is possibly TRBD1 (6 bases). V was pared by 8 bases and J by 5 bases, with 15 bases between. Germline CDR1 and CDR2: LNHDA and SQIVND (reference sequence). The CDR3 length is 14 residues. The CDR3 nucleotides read TGTGCCAGTCGAACACAGGGTTCGAATGAAAAACTGTTTTTT. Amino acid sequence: CASRTQGSNEKLFF.

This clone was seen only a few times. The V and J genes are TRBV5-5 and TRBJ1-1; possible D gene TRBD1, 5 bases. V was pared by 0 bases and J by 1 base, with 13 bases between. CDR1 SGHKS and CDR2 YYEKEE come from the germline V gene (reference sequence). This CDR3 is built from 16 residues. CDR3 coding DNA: TGTGCCAGCAGCTTGGATGGGGCAGGAGGGAACACTGAAGCTTTCTTT. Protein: CASSLDGAGGNTEAFF. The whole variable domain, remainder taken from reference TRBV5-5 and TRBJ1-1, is DAGVTQSPTHLIKTRGQQVTLRCSPISGHKSVSWYQQVLGQGPQFIFQYYEKEERGRGNFPDRFSARQFPNYSSELNVNALLLGDSALYLCASSLDGAGGNTEAFFGQGTRLTVV.

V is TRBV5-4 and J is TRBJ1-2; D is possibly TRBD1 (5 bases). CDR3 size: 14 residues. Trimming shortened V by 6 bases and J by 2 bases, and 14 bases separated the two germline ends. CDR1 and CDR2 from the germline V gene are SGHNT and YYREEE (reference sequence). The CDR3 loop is CASTVPGGNYGYTF. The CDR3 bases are TGTGCCAGCACCGTCCCGGGGGGAAACTATGGCTACACCTTC.

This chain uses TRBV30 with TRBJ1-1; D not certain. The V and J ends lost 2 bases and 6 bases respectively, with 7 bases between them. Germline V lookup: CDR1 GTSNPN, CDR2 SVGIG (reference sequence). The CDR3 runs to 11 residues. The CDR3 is CAWSTTAEAFF. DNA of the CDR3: TGTGCCTGGAGTACGACGGCTGAAGCTTTCTTT. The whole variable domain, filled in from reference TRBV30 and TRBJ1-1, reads SQTIHQWPATLVQPVGSPLSLECTVEGTSNPNLYWYRQAAGRGLQLLFYSVGIGQISSEVPQNLSASRPQDRQFILSSKKLLLSDSGFYLCAWSTTAEAFFGQGTRLTVV.

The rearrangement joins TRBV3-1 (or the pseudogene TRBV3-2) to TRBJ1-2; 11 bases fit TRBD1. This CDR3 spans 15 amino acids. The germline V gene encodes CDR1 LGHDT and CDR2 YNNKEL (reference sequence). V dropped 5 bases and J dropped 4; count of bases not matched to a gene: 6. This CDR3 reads CASSAGTGGGYGYTF. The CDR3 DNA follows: TGTGCCAGCAGCGCAGGGACAGGGGGTGGCTATGGCTACACCTTC.

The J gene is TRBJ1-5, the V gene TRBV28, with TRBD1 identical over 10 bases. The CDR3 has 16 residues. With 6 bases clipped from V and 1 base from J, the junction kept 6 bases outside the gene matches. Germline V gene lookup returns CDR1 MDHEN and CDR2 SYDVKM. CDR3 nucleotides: TGTGCCAGCAGCGAGACAGGGGGCTTGAGCAATCAGCCCCAGCATTTT. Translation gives CASSETGGLSNQPQHF.

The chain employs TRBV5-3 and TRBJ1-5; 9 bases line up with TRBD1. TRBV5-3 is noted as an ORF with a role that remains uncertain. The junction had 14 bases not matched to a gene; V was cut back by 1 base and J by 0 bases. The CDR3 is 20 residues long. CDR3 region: CARSLSPGQGPQGSNQPQHF. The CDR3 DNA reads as TGTGCCAGAAGCTTGTCCCCTGGACAGGGGCCGCAGGGTAGCAATCAGCCCCAGCATTTT.

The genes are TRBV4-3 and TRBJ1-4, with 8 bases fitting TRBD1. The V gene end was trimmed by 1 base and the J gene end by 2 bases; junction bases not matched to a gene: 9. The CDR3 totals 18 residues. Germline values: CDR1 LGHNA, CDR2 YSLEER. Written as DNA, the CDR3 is TGCGCCAGCAGCCAAGCGTTCGGACAGGGCAAGACTAATGAAAAACTGTTTTTT. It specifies CASSQAFGQGKTNEKLFF.

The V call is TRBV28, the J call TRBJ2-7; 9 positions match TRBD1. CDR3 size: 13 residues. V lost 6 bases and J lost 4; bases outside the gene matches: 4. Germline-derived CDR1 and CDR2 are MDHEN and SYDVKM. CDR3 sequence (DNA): TGTGCCAGCAGAGGGACAGGGTTGTACGAGCAGTACTTC. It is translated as CASRGTGLYEQYF.

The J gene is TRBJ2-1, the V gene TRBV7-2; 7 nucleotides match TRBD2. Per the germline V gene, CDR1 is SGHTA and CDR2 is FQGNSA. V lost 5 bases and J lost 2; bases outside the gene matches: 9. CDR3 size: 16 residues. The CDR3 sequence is CASSVSGPPTYNEQFF. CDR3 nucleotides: TGTGCCAGCAGCGTTAGCGGGCCCCCAACCTACAATGAGCAGTTCTTC.

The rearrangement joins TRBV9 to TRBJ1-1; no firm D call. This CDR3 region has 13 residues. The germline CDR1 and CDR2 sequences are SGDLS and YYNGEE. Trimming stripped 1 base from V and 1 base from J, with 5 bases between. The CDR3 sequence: CASSVYTNTEAFF. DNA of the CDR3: TGTGCCAGCAGCGTATACACGAACACTGAAGCTTTCTTT.

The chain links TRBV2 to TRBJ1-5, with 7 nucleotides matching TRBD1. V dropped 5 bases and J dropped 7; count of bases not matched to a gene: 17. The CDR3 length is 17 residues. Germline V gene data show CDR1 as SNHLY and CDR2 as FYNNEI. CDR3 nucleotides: TGTGCCAGCAGTTATCTTGGGACAGTTGCTTCTGGGCAGCCCCAGCATTTT. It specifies CASSYLGTVASGQPQHF. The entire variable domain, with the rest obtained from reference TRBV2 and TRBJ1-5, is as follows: EPEVTQTPSHQVTQMGQEVILRCVPISNHLYFYWYRQILGQKVEFLVSFYNNEISEKSEIFDDQFSVERPDGSNFTLKIRSTKLEDSAMYFCASSYLGTVASGQPQHFGDGTRLSIL.

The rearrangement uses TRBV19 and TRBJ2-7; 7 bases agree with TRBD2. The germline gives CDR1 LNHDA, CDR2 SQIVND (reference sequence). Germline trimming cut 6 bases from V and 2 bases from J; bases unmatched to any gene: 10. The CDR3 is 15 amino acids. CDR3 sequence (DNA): TGTGCCAGTAGCGTGGCGGGAGAAAGGACCTACGAGCAGTACTTC. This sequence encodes CASSVAGERTYEQYF.

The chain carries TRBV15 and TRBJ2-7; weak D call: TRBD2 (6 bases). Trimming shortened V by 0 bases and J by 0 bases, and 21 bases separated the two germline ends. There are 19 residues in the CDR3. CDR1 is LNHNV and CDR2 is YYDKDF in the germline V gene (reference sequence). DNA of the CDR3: TGTGCCACCAGCAGAGAAGGATCCAGCGGGTACGGTACCTCCTACGAGCAGTACTTC. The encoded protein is CATSREGSSGYGTSYEQYF.

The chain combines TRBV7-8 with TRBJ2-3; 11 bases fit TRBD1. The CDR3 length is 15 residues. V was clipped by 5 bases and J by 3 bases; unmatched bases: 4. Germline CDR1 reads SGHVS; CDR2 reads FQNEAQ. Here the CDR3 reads CASSPGTGGTDTQYF. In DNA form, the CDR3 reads TGTGCCAGCAGCCCTGGGACAGGGGGGACAGATACGCAGTATTTT.

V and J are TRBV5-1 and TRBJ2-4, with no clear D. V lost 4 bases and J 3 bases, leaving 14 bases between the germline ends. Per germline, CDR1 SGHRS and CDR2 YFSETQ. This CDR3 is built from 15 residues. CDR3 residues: CASSLNEPGKNIQYF. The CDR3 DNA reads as TGCGCCAGCAGCCTGAATGAGCCAGGCAAAAACATTCAGTACTTC.

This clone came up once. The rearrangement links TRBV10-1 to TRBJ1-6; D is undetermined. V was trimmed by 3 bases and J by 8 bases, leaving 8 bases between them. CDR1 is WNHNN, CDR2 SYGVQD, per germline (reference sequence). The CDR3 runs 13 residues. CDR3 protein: CASSDFLDSPLHF. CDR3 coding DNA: TGCGCCAGCAGTGATTTCTTAGATTCACCCCTCCACTTT.

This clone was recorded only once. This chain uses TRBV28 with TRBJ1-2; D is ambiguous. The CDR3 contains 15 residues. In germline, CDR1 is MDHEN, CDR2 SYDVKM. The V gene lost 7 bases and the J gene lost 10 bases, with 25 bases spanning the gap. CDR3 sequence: CASTLYPLPGLTYTF. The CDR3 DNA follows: TGTGCCAGCACCCTATATCCACTCCCCGGGCTAACCTACACCTTC.

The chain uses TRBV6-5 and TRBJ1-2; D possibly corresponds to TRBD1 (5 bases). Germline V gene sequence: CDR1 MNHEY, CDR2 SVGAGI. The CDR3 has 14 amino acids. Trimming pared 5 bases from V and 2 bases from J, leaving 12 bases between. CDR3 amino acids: CASSPTWGNYGYTF. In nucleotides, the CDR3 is TGTGCCAGCAGTCCCACGTGGGGCAACTATGGCTACACCTTC.

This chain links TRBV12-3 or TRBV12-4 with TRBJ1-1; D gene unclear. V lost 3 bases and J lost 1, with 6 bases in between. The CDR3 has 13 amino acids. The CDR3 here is CASSFQPNTEAFF. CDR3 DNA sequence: TGTGCCAGCAGTTTCCAGCCGAACACTGAAGCTTTCTTT.

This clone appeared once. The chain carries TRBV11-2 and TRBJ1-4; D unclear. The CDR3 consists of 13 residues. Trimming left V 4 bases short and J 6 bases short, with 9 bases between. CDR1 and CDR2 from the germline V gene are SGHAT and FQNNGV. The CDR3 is CASSSEPYEKLFF. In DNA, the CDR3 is TGTGCCAGCAGCTCCGAACCGTATGAAAAACTGTTTTTT.

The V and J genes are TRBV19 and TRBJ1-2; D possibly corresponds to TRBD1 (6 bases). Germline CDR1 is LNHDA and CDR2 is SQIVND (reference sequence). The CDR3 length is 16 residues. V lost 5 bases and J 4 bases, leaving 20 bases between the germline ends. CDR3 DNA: TGTGCCAGTAGTCCAACCAAGGGGACAAGGGTCTATGGCTACACCTTC. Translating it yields CASSPTKGTRVYGYTF.

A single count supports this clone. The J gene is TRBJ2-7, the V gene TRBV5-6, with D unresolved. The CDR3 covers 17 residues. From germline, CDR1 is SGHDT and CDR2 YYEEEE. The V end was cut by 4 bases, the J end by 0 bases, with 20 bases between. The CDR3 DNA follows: TGTGCCAGCAGCCTTCCTCCCTGGGGTAGGAGCTCCTACGAGCAGTACTTC. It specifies CASSLPPWGRSSYEQYF.

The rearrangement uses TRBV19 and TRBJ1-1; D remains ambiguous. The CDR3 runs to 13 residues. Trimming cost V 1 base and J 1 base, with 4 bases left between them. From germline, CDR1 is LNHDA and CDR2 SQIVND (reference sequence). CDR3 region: CASSIGQNTEAFF. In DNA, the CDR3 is TGTGCCAGTAGTATAGGCCAGAACACTGAAGCTTTCTTT.

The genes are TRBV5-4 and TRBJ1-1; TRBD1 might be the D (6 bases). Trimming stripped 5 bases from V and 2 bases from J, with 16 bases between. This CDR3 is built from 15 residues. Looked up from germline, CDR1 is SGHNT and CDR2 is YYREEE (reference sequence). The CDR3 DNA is TGTGCCAGCAGTCGGAAGGGGGGGAAAAACACTGAAGCTTTCTTT. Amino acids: CASSRKGGKNTEAFF. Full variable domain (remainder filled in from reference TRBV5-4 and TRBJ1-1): ETGVTQSPTHLIKTRGQQVTLRCSSQSGHNTVSWYQQALGQGPQFIFQYYREEENGRGNFPPRFSGLQFPNYSSELNVNALELDDSALYLCASSRKGGKNTEAFFGQGTRLTVV.